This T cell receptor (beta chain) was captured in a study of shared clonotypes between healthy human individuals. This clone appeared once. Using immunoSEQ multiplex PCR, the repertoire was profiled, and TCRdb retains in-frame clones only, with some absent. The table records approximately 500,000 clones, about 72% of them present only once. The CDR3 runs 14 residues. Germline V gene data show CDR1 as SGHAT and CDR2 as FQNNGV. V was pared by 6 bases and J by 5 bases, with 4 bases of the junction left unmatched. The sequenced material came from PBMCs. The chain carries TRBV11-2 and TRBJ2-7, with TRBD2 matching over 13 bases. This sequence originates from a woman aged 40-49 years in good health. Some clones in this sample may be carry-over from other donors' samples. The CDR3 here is CASRGLAGAHEQYF. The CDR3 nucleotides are TGTGCCAGCAGAGGACTAGCGGGAGCCCACGAGCAGTACTTC.